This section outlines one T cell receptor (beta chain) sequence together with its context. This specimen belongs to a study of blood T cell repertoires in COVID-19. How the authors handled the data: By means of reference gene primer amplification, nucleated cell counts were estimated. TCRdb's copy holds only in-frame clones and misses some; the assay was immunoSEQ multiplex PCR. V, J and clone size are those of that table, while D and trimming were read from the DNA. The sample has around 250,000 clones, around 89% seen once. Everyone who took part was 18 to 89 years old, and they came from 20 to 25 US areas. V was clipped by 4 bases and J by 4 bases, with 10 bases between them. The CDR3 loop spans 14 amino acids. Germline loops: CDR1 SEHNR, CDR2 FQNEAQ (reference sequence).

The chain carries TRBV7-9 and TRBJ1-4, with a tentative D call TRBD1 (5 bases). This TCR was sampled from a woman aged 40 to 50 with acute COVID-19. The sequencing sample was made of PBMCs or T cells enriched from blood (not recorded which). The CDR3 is CASSSTQGNEKLFF. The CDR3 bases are TGTGCCAGCAGCTCGACCCAGGGTAATGAAAAACTGTTTTTT.